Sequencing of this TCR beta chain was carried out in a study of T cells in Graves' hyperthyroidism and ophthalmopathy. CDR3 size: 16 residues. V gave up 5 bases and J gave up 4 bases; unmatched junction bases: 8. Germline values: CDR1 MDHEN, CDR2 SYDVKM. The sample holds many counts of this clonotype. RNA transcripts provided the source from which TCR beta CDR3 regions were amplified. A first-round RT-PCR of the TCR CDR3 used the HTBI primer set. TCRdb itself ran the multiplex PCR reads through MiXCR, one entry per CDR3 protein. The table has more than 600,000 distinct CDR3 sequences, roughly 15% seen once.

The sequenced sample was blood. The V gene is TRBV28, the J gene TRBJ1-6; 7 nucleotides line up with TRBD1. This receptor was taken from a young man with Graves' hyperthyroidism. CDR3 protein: CASSGQENLYNSPLHF. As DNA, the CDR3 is TGTGCCAGCAGTGGACAGGAGAACTTATATAATTCACCCCTCCACTTT.